This T cell receptor beta chain was sequenced during a study of Graves' ophthalmopathy and Graves' hyperthyroidism. Study background: Blood was drawn at initial diagnosis, before any treatment.

Other autoimmune diseases, uncontrolled infections, pregnancy or lactation excluded patients from enrollment. It was from 10 ml of fresh peripheral blood that the PBMCs came. In this sample, this clonotype turned up many times. Germline V gene sequence: CDR1 SGHAT, CDR2 FQNNGV. The CDR3 length is 16 residues. With 5 bases removed from V and 0 bases from J, the gap between germline ends came to 16 bases. RNA transcripts provided the template for amplifying TCR beta CDR3 regions. Second-round multiplex PCR came after a first-round RT-PCR that employed HTBI primers. TCRdb re-analysed the multiplex PCR reads in MiXCR, keeping a single row per CDR3 protein. The sample lists approximately 330,000 distinct CDR3 sequences, 15% to 20% occurring once.

The sequencing sample was made of peripheral blood. The sequence was collected from an adult man with Graves' ophthalmopathy. The chain employs TRBV11-2 and TRBJ1-1, with a weak D call TRBD1 (6 bases). The CDR3 is CASSRLPGQLNTEAFF. The CDR3, as DNA: TGTGCCAGCAGCAGACTTCCGGGACAATTGAACACTGAAGCTTTCTTT. Combining the CDR3 with reference TRBV11-2 and TRBJ1-1 gives the whole variable domain EAGVAQSPRYKIIEKRQSVAFWCNPISGHATLYWYQQILGQGPKLLIQFQNNGVVDDSQLPKDRFSAERLKGVDSTLKIQPAKLEDSAVYLCASSRLPGQLNTEAFFGQGTRLTVV.